The entry below gives a single T cell receptor beta chain sequence along with its context. Its antigen is not identified. TCRdb processed the 5' RACE reads anew with MiXCR; each CDR3 protein has one entry. The repertoire holds approximately 240,000 distinct CDR3 sequences, with roughly a quarter as singletons. The sample comes from a study of CD8 T cells in ankylosing spondylitis. Study conclusions and caveats: Disease-linked clones reportedly concentrated significantly in matched ankylosing spondylitis synovial fluid. In reactive arthritis synovial fluid and blood, some motif variants had been reported before. There was a TCR beta motif, made of several highly homologous variants, that appeared characteristic of ankylosing spondylitis blood. Disease-linked clones displayed a CD8+ phenotype and appeared relatively rarely in peripheral blood.

The V and J ends lost 4 bases and 2 bases respectively, with 9 bases between them. The germline V gene has CDR1 ENHRY and CDR2 SYGVKD. CDR3 size: 13 residues. The clonotype comes from a male donor with ankylosing spondylitis or in good health (not recorded which). Sequenced material: blood, either unsorted or a sorted T cell fraction (not recorded which). The chain joins TRBV10-3 to TRBJ2-7; D gene unclear. CDR3 nucleotide sequence: TGTGCCATCAGTGGGGCAGAAACCTACGAGCAGTACTTC. Translation gives CAISGAETYEQYF.